A single sample gave rise to the 26 T cell receptor beta chains below, sequenced in a study of blood T cell repertoires in COVID-19. The method was immunoSEQ multiplex PCR; TCRdb's version includes in-frame clones alone and lacks a portion of them. Among 120,000 to 150,000 clones listed, around four fifths were seen once. Sequenced: peripheral blood. The receptors were gathered from a woman aged 40 to 50 with active or convalescent COVID-19.

The chain joins TRBV5-4 to TRBJ2-2, with a weak D call TRBD2 (6 bases). CDR1 is SGHNT, CDR2 YYREEE, per germline (reference sequence). The CDR3 sequence is 15 residues long. V lost 3 bases, J lost 4 bases, and 13 bases lay in between. The CDR3 region has the DNA TGTGCCAGCAGCTCACCCGGGACTCCCACCGGGGAGCTGTTTTTT. Amino acids: CASSSPGTPTGELFF.

This chain joins TRBV2 and TRBJ1-2; TRBD1 matches 7 bases. With 8 bases clipped from V and 8 bases from J, the junction kept 8 bases outside the gene matches. The CDR3 contains 12 residues. The germline gives CDR1 SNHLY, CDR2 FYNNEI. The CDR3 DNA is TGTGCCAGCGGTTCAGGGGGGTACGGCTACACCTTC. It encodes CASGSGGYGYTF.

The chain joins TRBV6-2 or TRBV6-3 to TRBJ1-2; unclear D gene. Germline V lookup: CDR1 MNHEY, CDR2 SVGEGT. Trimming took 0 bases from V and 8 from J, leaving 4 bases between them. CDR3 length equals 11 residues. CDR3: CASSYSEGYTF. The CDR3 region has the DNA TGTGCCAGCAGTTACTCGGAGGGCTACACCTTC.

This chain uses TRBV7-9 with TRBJ1-2; tentative D call: TRBD1 (5 bases). This CDR3 comprises 15 residues. The germline gives CDR1 SEHNR, CDR2 FQNEAQ (reference sequence). The V end lost 5 bases, the J end lost 6 bases, and 19 bases lay between the germline ends. CDR3 bases: TGTGCCAGCAGCCCATTGGGGGAGGGTAGGAATGGCTACACCTTC. It yields the protein CASSPLGEGRNGYTF.

The chain employs TRBV19 and TRBJ2-1; 9 bases align to TRBD1. Germline V CDR1 and CDR2: LNHDA, SQIVND (reference sequence). The CDR3 extends over 15 amino acids. J lost 8 bases, V lost 5 bases, and 10 bases had no gene match. CDR3 in DNA: TGTGCCAGTAGTCTTTGGGGGACAGGGAATGATGAGCAGTTCTTC. Translated: CASSLWGTGNDEQFF.

The chain uses TRBV30 and TRBJ1-1, with 8 positions matching TRBD1. Germline CDR1 and CDR2: GTSNPN and SVGIG (reference sequence). The V segment lost 7 bases and the J segment 1 base; nucleotides outside the gene matches: 8. This CDR3 has 14 amino acids. The CDR3: CASDRVRGNTEAFF. As DNA, the CDR3 is TGTGCCTCGGACAGGGTAAGGGGGAACACTGAAGCTTTCTTT.

This rearrangement joins TRBV6-1 to TRBJ1-1; D is possibly TRBD1 (6 bases). There are 14 residues in the CDR3. The V end was cut by 2 bases, the J end by 11 bases, with 18 bases between. Germline V gene sequence: CDR1 MNHNS, CDR2 SASEGT. CDR3 coding DNA: TGTGCCAGCAGTGAAACCCGGACAGCGCCTCAGGCTTTCTTT. It translates to CASSETRTAPQAFF.

This chain joins TRBV28 and TRBJ2-3; 7 nucleotides agree with TRBD1. The junction had 4 bases not matched to a gene; V was cut back by 5 bases and J by 5 bases. Germline loops: CDR1 MDHEN, CDR2 SYDVKM. This CDR3 contains 13 residues. The CDR3 DNA sequence: TGTGCCAGCAGTAAGGGGGCGGGAGATACGCAGTATTTT. This translates into CASSKGAGDTQYF.

This rearrangement joins TRBV5-6 to TRBJ1-1, with 9 bases matching TRBD1. There are 16 residues in the CDR3. V was clipped by 0 bases and J by 4 bases; unmatched bases: 7. CDR1 SGHDT and CDR2 YYEEEE come from the germline V gene. The CDR3 nucleotides read TGTGCCAGCAGCTTGGTTGGAGACAGGGGGGGCACTGAAGCTTTCTTT. Residues: CASSLVGDRGGTEAFF.

This clone came up a few times. The chain has TRBV30 and TRBJ1-6; 9 bases match TRBD1. Germline CDR1 GTSNPN, CDR2 SVGIG (reference sequence). J was trimmed by 9 bases and V by 6 bases; bases with no gene match: 6. CDR3 length equals 13 residues. The CDR3 protein is CACNRDRASPLHF. The DNA of the CDR3 is TGTGCCTGTAACCGGGACAGGGCTTCACCCCTCCACTTT.

This clone was counted between two and nine times. CDR3 sequence (DNA): TGCGCCAGCAGCTTGGCGGTTAGCTCCTACAATGAGCAGTTCTTC. Translated, it gives CASSLAVSSYNEQFF. The V gene is TRBV5-1, the J gene TRBJ2-1; D is uncertain. This CDR3 is 15 amino acids long. Trimming stripped 0 bases from V and 0 bases from J, with 7 bases between. Looked up from germline, CDR1 is SGHRS and CDR2 is YFSETQ.

V is TRBV24-1 and J is TRBJ2-3; a possible D gene is TRBD2 (5 bases). V shed 7 bases and J shed 1 base, with 8 bases lying between them. Germline CDR1 KGHDR, CDR2 SFDVKD. The length of the CDR3 is 13 residues. CDR3 sequence: CATRRTGTDTQYF. CDR3 sequence (DNA): TGTGCCACCAGGCGGACTGGCACAGATACGCAGTATTTT.

This chain joins TRBV11-2 and TRBJ2-3; TRBD2 aligns across 10 bases. With 3 bases clipped from V and 4 bases from J, the junction kept 4 bases outside the gene matches. The CDR3 is 15 residues long. In germline, CDR1 is SGHAT, CDR2 FQNNGV. The CDR3 DNA follows: TGTGCCAGCAGCTTCAATAGCGGGGGGTCAGATACGCAGTATTTT. Its translation is CASSFNSGGSDTQYF.

This clone was seen once. This chain connects TRBV27 to TRBJ1-5; D might be TRBD1 (6 bases). Germline CDR1 is MNHEY and CDR2 is SMNVEV (reference sequence). Trimming removed 6 bases from V and 3 bases from J, with 12 bases in between. This CDR3 comprises 14 residues. CDR3 residues: CASSATGPNQPQHF. The DNA for the CDR3 is TGTGCCAGCAGCGCCACAGGGCCCAATCAGCCCCAGCATTTT.

The chain uses TRBV6-5 and TRBJ1-1; D ambiguous. The germline V gene encodes CDR1 MNHEY and CDR2 SVGAGI. With 0 bases removed from V and 3 bases from J, the gap between germline ends came to 8 bases. The CDR3 contains 14 residues. The CDR3 bases are TGTGCCAGCAGTTACTCGGGAGAAGACACTGAAGCTTTCTTT. Its translation is CASSYSGEDTEAFF.

V and J are TRBV19 and TRBJ2-2, with a weak D call TRBD1 (6 bases). V lost 10 bases and J lost 4, with 25 bases in between. In germline, CDR1 is LNHDA, CDR2 SQIVND (reference sequence). The CDR3 totals 17 residues. The DNA for the CDR3 is TGTGCCACCAAAAGCTACGATTCAGGGGTACGCACCGGGGAGCTGTTTTTT. Translating it yields CATKSYDSGVRTGELFF.

The chain employs TRBV20-1 and TRBJ2-1; 7 bases are shared with TRBD2. This CDR3 region has 14 residues. The junction had 6 bases not matched to a gene; V was cut back by 3 bases and J by 4 bases. Germline loops: CDR1 DFQATT, CDR2 SNEGSKA (reference sequence). In DNA form, the CDR3 reads TGCAGTGCTAGTGGGACTACTACTTACAATGAGCAGTTCTTC. This codes for CSASGTTTYNEQFF.

The J gene is TRBJ2-5, the V gene TRBV11-2; D may be TRBD2 (5 bases). Trimming removed 1 base from V and 5 bases from J, with 11 bases in between. Germline V gene lookup returns CDR1 SGHAT and CDR2 FQNNGV. CDR3 length equals 14 residues. The CDR3 here is CASSLGTGMETQYF. The CDR3 DNA reads TGTGCCAGCAGCTTAGGTACGGGAATGGAGACCCAGTACTTC. Based on the CDR3 plus reference TRBV11-2 and TRBJ2-5, the full variable domain is EAGVAQSPRYKIIEKRQSVAFWCNPISGHATLYWYQQILGQGPKLLIQFQNNGVVDDSQLPKDRFSAERLKGVDSTLKIQPAKLEDSAVYLCASSLGTGMETQYFGPGTRLLVL.

This chain joins TRBV6-6 and TRBJ1-1; 7 bases are shared with TRBD1. The CDR3 has 13 residues. V was clipped by 6 bases and J by 4 bases; unmatched bases: 5. The germline V gene encodes CDR1 MNHNY and CDR2 SVGAGI (reference sequence). The CDR3 bases are TGTGCCAGCAGCCTCGACAGGGCCACTGAAGCTTTCTTT. It translates to CASSLDRATEAFF.

The gene calls are TRBV4-1 and TRBJ2-1; 7 positions agree with TRBD2. The CDR3 loop spans 16 amino acids. Per germline, CDR1 MGHRA and CDR2 YSYEKL. The J segment lost 6 bases and the V segment lost 3 bases, leaving 11 bases of the junction unmatched. This chain's CDR3 is CASSQQGLSLSNEQFF. Written as DNA, the CDR3 is TGCGCCAGCAGCCAGCAGGGACTAAGCCTTTCCAATGAGCAGTTCTTC.

The J gene is TRBJ1-1, the V gene TRBV18; D possibly corresponds to TRBD1 (5 bases). V lost 4 bases, J lost 4 bases, and 13 bases lay in between. The CDR3 has 14 amino acids. Germline V lookup: CDR1 KGHSH, CDR2 LQKENI. The CDR3 DNA reads TGTGCCAGCTCACTGGGGGGAGCTACCACTGAAGCTTTCTTT. Protein sequence: CASSLGGATTEAFF.

This clone occurred a few times. The rearrangement uses TRBV29-1 and TRBJ1-1; D ambiguous. There are 12 residues in the CDR3. Trimming removed 7 bases from V and 0 bases from J, with 9 bases in between. CDR1 and CDR2 (germline): SQVTM, ANQGSEA. CDR3 region: CSGRGLNTEAFF. CDR3 nucleotides: TGCAGCGGGCGGGGTCTGAACACTGAAGCTTTCTTT.

This chain joins TRBV6-5 and TRBJ2-7, with TRBD1 identical over 8 bases. This CDR3 is built from 14 residues. The V gene end was trimmed by 7 bases and the J gene end by 6 bases; junction bases not matched to a gene: 11. Germline CDR1 and CDR2: MNHEY and SVGAGI. CDR3: CASTRAAGGGEQYF. The DNA for the CDR3 is TGTGCCAGCACCCGGGCGGCAGGGGGCGGCGAGCAGTACTTC.

The chain couples TRBV11-3 to TRBJ2-7, with 8 bases matching TRBD1. Losses at the gene ends were 4 bases for V and 0 bases for J; bases not matched to a gene: 5. CDR3 length equals 15 residues. Germline values: CDR1 SGHNT, CDR2 YENEEA. The DNA for the CDR3 is TGTGCCAGCAGCTCGGGACAGGAAGTCTCCTACGAGCAGTACTTC. Its translation is CASSSGQEVSYEQYF.

In its sample, this clone was seen a few times. The chain joins TRBV29-1 to TRBJ1-1, with D tentatively TRBD1 (6 bases). The CDR3 is made up of 13 amino acids. V lost 7 bases and J 0 bases, leaving 12 bases between the germline ends. Germline-derived CDR1 and CDR2 are SQVTM and ANQGSEA. The CDR3 DNA sequence: TGCAGCGCGTTCGGACAGCTGAACACTGAAGCTTTCTTT. Translation gives CSAFGQLNTEAFF.

This clone was counted once. V gene TRBV18 combines with J gene TRBJ1-5; D possibly corresponds to TRBD1 (6 bases). Looked up from germline, CDR1 is KGHSH and CDR2 is LQKENI. Trimming stripped 6 bases from V and 2 bases from J, with 14 bases between. The CDR3 runs to 15 residues. CDR3 sequence: CASSRDKHGNQPQHF. The CDR3, as DNA: TGTGCCAGCTCTCGGGACAAACACGGCAATCAGCCCCAGCATTTT.